A single sample is the source of the 30 T cell receptor beta chains below, sequenced in a study of human thymus T cells. Repertoires were generated with immunoSEQ multiplex PCR, while TCRdb's copy carries only in-frame clones and drops some. Of roughly 60,000 clones listed, roughly 94% were seen once; the top ten hold approximately 6%. The sample comprised blood. These receptors all come from a boy in the first two years of life with a congenital heart defect but otherwise immunologically healthy.

The J gene is TRBJ1-2, the V gene TRBV6-5, with TRBD1 identical over 9 bases. The germline CDR1 and CDR2 sequences are MNHEY and SVGAGI. V trimming: 2 bases; J trimming: 1 base; junction bases outside the gene matches: 2. CDR3 length: 15 residues. The CDR3 sequence is CASSYGGQGNYGYTF. CDR3 bases: TGTGCCAGCAGTTACGGGGGACAGGGTAACTATGGCTACACCTTC.

The J gene is TRBJ2-7, the V gene TRBV28; TRBD2 agrees at 7 bases. Germline trimming cut 3 bases from V and 4 bases from J; bases unmatched to any gene: 0. Germline V gene lookup returns CDR1 MDHEN and CDR2 SYDVKM. The CDR3 is made up of 12 amino acids. CDR3 DNA: TGTGCCAGCAGTTTGGGAGGGTACGAGCAGTACTTC. Protein sequence: CASSLGGYEQYF.

CDR3 sequence: CASSQDPSGRSTDTQYF. The CDR3 DNA follows: TGTGCCAGCAGCCAAGACCCGAGCGGGAGGAGTACAGATACGCAGTATTTT. The V and J genes are TRBV4-2 and TRBJ2-3; 9 bases agree with TRBD2. V shed 0 bases, J shed 3 bases, and the junction held 7 bases outside the gene matches. This CDR3 has 17 residues. Germline CDR1 and CDR2: LGHNA and YNFKEQ.

The rearrangement joins TRBV25-1 to TRBJ1-2; D gene unclear. The CDR3 has 13 amino acids. Germline lookup yields CDR1 MGHDK and CDR2 SYGVNS. V dropped 5 bases and J dropped 2 bases, with 9 bases sitting between them. The CDR3 reads CASSRVENYGYTF. CDR3 nucleotide sequence: TGTGCCAGCAGTAGGGTAGAGAACTATGGCTACACCTTC.

The V and J genes are TRBV27 and TRBJ2-5, with D possibly being TRBD1 (6 bases). Trimming stripped 8 bases from V and 0 bases from J, with 7 bases between. This CDR3 is 12 amino acids long. Germline assignment: CDR1 MNHEY and CDR2 SMNVEV (reference sequence). The CDR3: CASGQYQETQYF. The CDR3 coding sequence is TGTGCCAGCGGACAGTACCAAGAGACCCAGTACTTC.

This chain connects TRBV5-1 to TRBJ2-3; 7 bases match TRBD2. In germline, CDR1 is SGHRS, CDR2 YFSETQ. This CDR3 is built from 12 residues. V trimming: 8 bases; J trimming: 0 bases; junction bases outside the gene matches: 0. CDR3 coding DNA: TGCGCCAGTAGCGGGAGCACAGATACGCAGTATTTT. Its translation is CASSGSTDTQYF.

The chain couples TRBV4-2 to TRBJ2-1, with 8 bases lining up with TRBD2. The CDR3 totals 16 residues. The ends lost 0 bases at V and 0 bases at J; junction bases unmatched: 1. Germline CDR1 is LGHNA and CDR2 is YNFKEQ. DNA of the CDR3: TGTGCCAGCAGCCAAGAGGGGACTAGCTCCTACAATGAGCAGTTCTTC. This encodes CASSQEGTSSYNEQFF.

The chain links TRBV21-1 to TRBJ2-1; TRBD2, the table's D call, was not compared with the DNA. TRBV21-1 is a pseudogene locus. The CDR3 covers 17 residues. The CDR3 sequence: CASSLRGGTSGINEQFF. The CDR3 DNA reads TGTGCCAGCAGCCTACGCGGTGGGACTAGCGGGATCAATGAGCAGTTCTTC.

The chain couples TRBV21-1 to TRBJ1-2; the table assigns TRBD1, which was not confirmed against the DNA. TRBV21-1 is given as a pseudogene. The CDR3 totals 17 residues. The CDR3 nucleotides read TGTGCCAGCAGCAAAGAAAAACTCCGGGACAGGGACTATGGCTACACCTTC. It translates to CASSKEKLRDRDYGYTF.

The sample holds a few counts of this clone. The chain combines TRBV29-1 with TRBJ1-1, with a weak D call TRBD1 (5 bases). The CDR3 loop spans 12 amino acids. V lost 4 bases, J lost 4 bases, and 10 bases lay in between. Germline V gives CDR1 SQVTM, CDR2 ANQGSEA. Written as DNA, the CDR3 is TGCAGCGTTGGGCGGGGGGGCACTGAAGCTTTCTTT. It yields the protein CSVGRGGTEAFF.

The genes are TRBV28 and TRBJ2-5; 11 bases line up with TRBD2. CDR1 MDHEN and CDR2 SYDVKM come from the germline V gene. This CDR3 comprises 13 residues. The junction had 1 base not matched to a gene; V was cut back by 5 bases and J by 5 bases. CDR3 amino acids: CASSASGGETQYF. DNA of the CDR3: TGTGCCAGCAGTGCTAGCGGGGGGGAGACCCAGTACTTC.

This clone appeared a single time. J is TRBJ1-2 and V is TRBV19; no clear D gene. Germline V lookup: CDR1 LNHDA, CDR2 SQIVND (reference sequence). V was trimmed by 3 bases and J by 4 bases, leaving 21 bases between them. This CDR3 comprises 17 residues. CDR3 DNA: TGTGCCAGTAGTATGAGGTTTTCGGGTCACCGGGGCTATGGCTACACCTTC. Its translation is CASSMRFSGHRGYGYTF.

The chain combines TRBV6-5 with TRBJ2-7; the D gene is possibly TRBD2 (5 bases). This CDR3 comprises 15 residues. The germline V gene has CDR1 MNHEY and CDR2 SVGAGI. Trimming stripped 0 bases from V and 2 bases from J, with 11 bases between. The CDR3 reads CASSYSYSGAYEQYF. For the CDR3, the DNA is TGTGCCAGCAGTTACTCTTATTCCGGGGCCTACGAGCAGTACTTC.

This clone showed up just once. The V call is TRBV28, the J call TRBJ2-3; D is unresolved. V was trimmed by 5 bases and J by 1 base, leaving 13 bases between them. This CDR3 region has 15 residues. Germline loops: CDR1 MDHEN, CDR2 SYDVKM. The CDR3 region is CASSAQVRRTDTQYF. CDR3 DNA sequence: TGTGCCAGCAGTGCCCAGGTCCGGCGCACAGATACGCAGTATTTT.

The rearrangement uses TRBV5-1 and TRBJ2-7; D assignment may be TRBD1 or TRBD2 (5 bases each). V lost 4 bases, J lost 2 bases, and 13 bases lay in between. The germline V gene encodes CDR1 SGHRS and CDR2 YFSETQ. CDR3 length equals 14 residues. The CDR3 loop is CASSLGTEPYEQYF. The CDR3 coding sequence is TGCGCCAGCAGCCTCGGGACGGAACCCTACGAGCAGTACTTC.

The chain is built from TRBV5-1 and TRBJ2-3; D gene unclear. Germline V gene lookup returns CDR1 SGHRS and CDR2 YFSETQ. Trimming removed 2 bases at V and 4 bases at J, with 11 bases between. There are 14 residues in the CDR3. CDR3 sequence: CASSLRSFADTQYF. CDR3 DNA: TGCGCCAGCAGCTTAAGGTCCTTCGCAGATACGCAGTATTTT. Together with reference TRBV5-1 and TRBJ2-3, the CDR3 gives the full variable domain: KAGVTQTPRYLIKTRGQQVTLSCSPISGHRSVSWYQQTPGQGLQFLFEYFSETQRNKGNFPGRFSGRQFSNSRSEMNVSTLELGDSALYLCASSLRSFADTQYFGPGTRLTVL.

The V call is TRBV28, the J call TRBJ1-2; TRBD1 matches at 8 bases. CDR1 is MDHEN, CDR2 SYDVKM, per germline. This CDR3 spans 15 amino acids. V gave up 1 base and J gave up 2 bases; unmatched junction bases: 3. The DNA for the CDR3 is TGTGCCAGCAGTTTATCTGGACAGGGCAACTATGGCTACACCTTC. Protein sequence: CASSLSGQGNYGYTF.

J is TRBJ1-4 and V is TRBV30; D not certain. This CDR3 contains 15 residues. Germline CDR1 reads GTSNPN; CDR2 reads SVGIG (reference sequence). V gave up 0 bases and J gave up 0 bases, with 8 bases separating them. The CDR3 protein is CAWSVKAATNEKLFF. For the CDR3, the DNA is TGTGCCTGGAGTGTAAAGGCAGCAACTAATGAAAAACTGTTTTTT.

This clone was observed once. The chain has TRBV30 and TRBJ1-2, with 9 bases identical to TRBD1. The germline V gene encodes CDR1 GTSNPN and CDR2 SVGIG (reference sequence). The junction had 5 bases not matched to a gene; V was cut back by 8 bases and J by 4 bases. The CDR3 is 12 amino acids. For the CDR3, the DNA is TGTGCCGGGGACAGGGCCCTCTATGGCTACACCTTC. This codes for CAGDRALYGYTF.

The rearrangement joins TRBV28 to TRBJ1-2; D gene uncertain. The germline gives CDR1 MDHEN, CDR2 SYDVKM. V was pared by 3 bases and J by 1 base, with 6 bases between. This CDR3 is 13 amino acids long. CDR3: CASSFSDNYGYTF. CDR3 coding DNA: TGTGCCAGCAGTTTTTCAGATAACTATGGCTACACCTTC.

The rearrangement links TRBV5-4 to TRBJ2-2; 7 nucleotides agree with TRBD2. CDR3 length: 16 amino acids. After removal of 0 bases from V and 3 bases from J, the junction contained 5 bases not matched to a gene. CDR1 SGHNT and CDR2 YYREEE come from the germline V gene (reference sequence). In DNA, the CDR3 is TGTGCCAGCAGCTTGGGCGGGGGAACTCACACCGGGGAGCTGTTTTTT. This codes for CASSLGGGTHTGELFF.

V is TRBV2 and J is TRBJ1-1, with D possibly matching TRBD1 (5 bases). There are 16 residues in the CDR3. V was pared by 6 bases and J by 0 bases, with 17 bases between. The germline gives CDR1 SNHLY, CDR2 FYNNEI. The CDR3 loop is CASRSPGTQLNTEAFF. CDR3 nucleotides: TGTGCCAGCAGGTCCCCGGGGACCCAATTGAACACTGAAGCTTTCTTT.

The rearrangement uses TRBV7-2 and TRBJ2-7, with D possibly being TRBD2 (5 bases). Germline CDR1 and CDR2: SGHTA and FQGNSA. The ends were cut back, 1 base at V and 4 bases at J, with 17 bases in the middle. CDR3 length: 16 residues. CDR3 sequence (DNA): TGTGCCAGCAGCTTAGAGATGAGGGCGGTTCGGTACGAGCAGTACTTC. Translated: CASSLEMRAVRYEQYF.

The chain uses TRBV5-1 and TRBJ1-2; tentatively, D is TRBD1 (5 bases). The CDR3 length is 14 residues. Trimming took 4 bases from V and 6 from J, leaving 16 bases between them. The germline V gene has CDR1 SGHRS and CDR2 YFSETQ. The CDR3 DNA is TGCGCCAGCAGCCTCGGGACGGATGATAATGGCTACACCTTC. It specifies CASSLGTDDNGYTF.

A word on this clone: At one boundary the junction diverges from the germline segment, which might be a read error. The CDR3: CASSFGLNEHPLF. The DNA of the CDR3 is TGTGCCAGCAGCTTTGGGTTGAATGAGCACCCACTCTTC. J is TRBJ2-1 and V is TRBV7-8; D unresolved. There are 13 residues in the CDR3. Germline V gives CDR1 SGHVS, CDR2 FQNEAQ.

DNA of the CDR3: TGTGCCAGCAGCGTAGGGGCAGGGGTCAGTGAAAAACTGTTTTTT. Translating gives CASSVGAGVSEKLFF. J is TRBJ1-4 and V is TRBV9, with D maybe TRBD1 (6 bases). The V end was cut by 0 bases, the J end by 7 bases, with 13 bases between. The CDR3 is made up of 15 amino acids. The germline V gene has CDR1 SGDLS and CDR2 YYNGEE.

The rearrangement joins TRBV27 to TRBJ2-4, with 7 bases fitting TRBD1. This CDR3 is 14 amino acids long. Germline V CDR1 and CDR2: MNHEY, SMNVEV (reference sequence). With 6 bases clipped from V and 3 bases from J, the junction kept 5 bases outside the gene matches. CDR3 coding DNA: TGTGCCAGCAGATCCGACAGGGACAAAAACATTCAGTACTTC. Translating gives CASRSDRDKNIQYF.

The J gene is TRBJ1-5, the V gene TRBV7-2, with D perhaps matching TRBD1 (5 bases). V was cut by 1 base and J by 4 bases, with 14 bases left in between. Germline CDR1 SGHTA, CDR2 FQGNSA. The CDR3 consists of 16 residues. In DNA, the CDR3 is TGTGCCAGCAGCTTAGGACCGGGACGGATAAATCAGCCCCAGCATTTT. It translates to CASSLGPGRINQPQHF.

The chain is built from TRBV5-8 and TRBJ1-5; D is possibly TRBD1 (5 bases). The germline V gene has CDR1 SGHTS and CDR2 YDEGEE. Trimming removed 5 bases from V and 6 bases from J, with 21 bases in between. The CDR3 contains 16 residues. Written as DNA, the CDR3 is TGTGCCAGCAGTCCACGGAGCAGGGCGTGGGGTCAGCCCCAGCATTTT. Translated, it gives CASSPRSRAWGQPQHF.

The chain has TRBV10-3 and TRBJ2-3, with 8 bases matching TRBD2. With 2 bases clipped from V and 5 bases from J, the junction kept 3 bases outside the gene matches. This CDR3 comprises 14 residues. From germline, CDR1 is ENHRY and CDR2 SYGVKD. The CDR3 region is CAISEAGGGDTQYF. For the CDR3, the DNA is TGTGCCATCAGTGAGGCGGGAGGAGGAGATACGCAGTATTTT.